The 28 T cell receptor beta chains given below trace back to one sample, sequenced in a study of blood T cell repertoires in COVID-19. Libraries were prepared by immunoSEQ multiplex PCR; TCRdb keeps only in-frame clonotypes and omits some of them. The sample records approximately 360,000 clones, roughly 90% being singletons. The sequenced sample consisted of PBMCs or T cells enriched from blood (not recorded which). These receptors all stem from a woman aged 25 to 39 with acute COVID-19.

The chain employs TRBV2 and TRBJ1-5, with D tentatively TRBD1 (6 bases). CDR1 and CDR2 (germline): SNHLY, FYNNEI. This CDR3 region has 13 residues. V lost 6 bases and J lost 7, with 13 bases in between. In DNA, the CDR3 is TGTGCCAGCAGCAACAGGGAGGGACAGCCCCAGCATTTT. It codes for CASSNREGQPQHF.

The rearrangement uses TRBV27 and TRBJ1-5; a possible D gene is TRBD1 (6 bases). The V gene's germline CDR1 is MNHEY and CDR2 SMNVEV (reference sequence). This CDR3 contains 15 residues. V was cut by 3 bases and J by 2 bases, with 11 bases left in between. Here the CDR3 DNA reads TGTGCCAGCAGTTTTTCGGGGGGGCGCAATCAGCCCCAGCATTTT. Residues: CASSFSGGRNQPQHF.

The genes are TRBV2 and TRBJ2-1; the match to TRBD1 covers 7 bases. Looked up from germline, CDR1 is SNHLY and CDR2 is FYNNEI. This CDR3 is 16 amino acids long. The V gene end was trimmed by 6 bases and the J gene end by 9 bases; junction bases not matched to a gene: 17. CDR3 amino acids: CASRPPSRTGEVEQFF. Here the CDR3 DNA reads TGTGCCAGCAGACCACCCTCTCGGACAGGAGAGGTTGAGCAGTTCTTC.

This chain joins TRBV5-1 and TRBJ2-1, with TRBD2 identical over 14 bases. With 6 bases clipped from V and 0 bases from J, the junction kept 5 bases outside the gene matches. The CDR3 spans 17 residues. From germline, CDR1 is SGHRS and CDR2 YFSETQ. The CDR3 nucleotides read TGCGCCAGCATGACTAGCGGGGGGGCGATCTCCTACAATGAGCAGTTCTTC. Translated, it gives CASMTSGGAISYNEQFF.

This clone was seen a few times. V and J are TRBV7-6 and TRBJ2-2; perhaps TRBD2 as D (6 bases). Trimming removed 1 base at V and 0 bases at J, with 9 bases between. The CDR3 contains 16 residues. Germline V lookup: CDR1 SGHVS, CDR2 FNYEAQ. CDR3 nucleotide sequence: TGTGCCAGCAGCTTAGTTGGGGGGACGAACACCGGGGAGCTGTTTTTT. It encodes CASSLVGGTNTGELFF. Looking up the rest from reference TRBV7-6 and TRBJ2-2 gives the full variable domain: GAGVSQSPRYKVTKRGQDVALRCDPISGHVSLYWYRQALGQGPEFLTYFNYEAQQDKSGLPNDRFSAERPEGSISTLTIQRTEQRDSAMYRCASSLVGGTNTGELFFGEGSRLTVL.

The chain has TRBV18 and TRBJ1-2, with unresolved D. With 3 bases removed from V and 0 bases from J, the gap between germline ends came to 14 bases. The length of the CDR3 is 16 residues. Germline loops: CDR1 KGHSH, CDR2 LQKENI. The CDR3 spells CASSPTSGVANYGYTF. The CDR3, as DNA: TGTGCCAGCTCACCCACCAGTGGTGTGGCTAACTATGGCTACACCTTC. Using reference TRBV18 and TRBJ1-2 for the parts outside the CDR3, the full variable domain is NAGVMQNPRHLVRRRGQEARLRCSPMKGHSHVYWYRQLPEEGLKFMVYLQKENIIDESGMPKERFSAEFPKEGPSILRIQQVVRGDSAAYFCASSPTSGVANYGYTFGSGTRLTVV.

This clone is a singleton in its sample. The CDR3 bases are TGTGCCAGCAGCCCTAGCGGGGGGGCAACAGATACGCAGTATTTT. This gives the protein CASSPSGGATDTQYF. The rearrangement joins TRBV14 to TRBJ2-3; the match to TRBD2 covers 12 bases. After removal of 4 bases from V and 3 bases from J, the junction contained 2 bases not matched to a gene. The CDR3 runs to 15 residues. Germline V gives CDR1 SGHDN, CDR2 FVKESK.

This clone was counted only a few times. Other DNA variants within this sample encode the same CDR3. CDR3 nucleotide sequence: TGTGCCAGCAGCCGGGACAGTTACGAGCAGTACTTC. Encoded protein: CASSRDSYEQYF. This sequence joins TRBV5-4 and TRBJ2-7, with 7 positions matching TRBD1. The CDR3 sequence is 12 residues long. V was clipped by 4 bases and J by 4 bases; unmatched bases: 2. Germline CDR1 SGHNT, CDR2 YYREEE (reference sequence).

With respect to this clone: Given a much more abundant clone one base away, this may be a read error. The chain has TRBV7-9 and TRBJ1-5, with 10 bases fitting TRBD1. The CDR3 totals 14 residues. Germline V gives CDR1 SEHNR, CDR2 FQNEAQ (reference sequence). The V and J ends lost 5 bases and 5 bases, in that order; junction bases with no gene match: 3. This CDR3 is CASSLGQGYQPQHF. DNA of the CDR3: TGTGCCAGCAGCCTGGGACAGGGGTATCAGCCCCAGCATTTT. Full variable domain (outside the CDR3, taken from reference TRBV7-9 and TRBJ1-5): DTGVSQNPRHKITKRGQNVTFRCDPISEHNRLYWYRQTLGQGPEFLTYFQNEAQLEKSRLLSDRFSAERPKGSFSTLEIQRTEQGDSAMYLCASSLGQGYQPQHFGDGTRLSIL.

The chain's CDR3 is CASTAGVGFGNTIYF. CDR3 coding DNA: TGTGCCAGCACCGCCGGGGTGGGATTTGGAAACACCATATATTTT. V gene TRBV9 combines with J gene TRBJ1-3; D unresolved. Germline V gene lookup returns CDR1 SGDLS and CDR2 YYNGEE. V lost 6 bases, J lost 3 bases, and 16 bases lay in between. The CDR3 length is 15 residues.

V usage is TRBV18 and J usage is TRBJ1-4; D call uncertain. V lost 4 bases, J lost 6 bases, and 15 bases lay in between. CDR1 and CDR2 (germline): KGHSH, LQKENI. This CDR3 region has 15 residues. The CDR3 nucleotides are TGTGCCAGCTCACGGGCAGCAACATTGGATGAAAAACTGTTTTTT. Amino acids: CASSRAATLDEKLFF.

The chain employs TRBV6-6 and TRBJ1-1, with D possibly being TRBD1 (5 bases). The germline V gene encodes CDR1 MNHNY and CDR2 SVGAGI (reference sequence). The V gene lost 1 base and the J gene lost 3 bases, with 12 bases spanning the gap. The CDR3 covers 15 residues. The CDR3 DNA reads TGTGCCAGCAGTTACTGGGACCTAGCGGACACTGAAGCTTTCTTT. This sequence encodes CASSYWDLADTEAFF.

This chain's CDR3 is CASSLSTGGGYEQYF. The CDR3 DNA follows: TGTGCCAGCAGTTTATCGACGGGAGGGGGCTACGAGCAGTACTTC. This sequence joins TRBV27 and TRBJ2-7; TRBD2 matches 8 bases. Looked up from germline, CDR1 is MNHEY and CDR2 is SMNVEV (reference sequence). Trimming at V came to 0 bases and at J to 3 bases, leaving 4 bases not matched to a gene. The CDR3 is 15 amino acids.

Of note for this clone: Distinct nucleotide sequences in the sample also encode this CDR3. The chain uses TRBV20-1 and TRBJ1-2; TRBD1 agrees at 7 bases. The germline V gene has CDR1 DFQATT and CDR2 SNEGSKA (reference sequence). After removal of 6 bases from V and 4 bases from J, the junction contained 2 bases not matched to a gene. The CDR3 runs to 11 residues. In DNA, the CDR3 is TGCAGTGCGCGGACAGGCTATGGCTACACCTTC. It translates to CSARTGYGYTF.

A note on this clone: An end of the junction does not agree with germline; a read error may underlie this. The rearrangement links TRBV12-5 to TRBJ2-1; the match to TRBD2 covers 9 bases. CDR1 is LGHNT and CDR2 is FRNRAP in the germline V gene. The CDR3 spans 14 residues. The CDR3 DNA sequence: TGTGCTAGTGGCTTGGGACTAGCAGGATATGAGCAGTTCTTC. Translating gives CASGLGLAGYEQFF. Supplemented by reference TRBV12-5 and TRBJ2-1, the full variable domain reads DARVTQTPRHKVTEMGQEVTMRCQPILGHNTVFWYRQTMMQGLELLAYFRNRAPLDDSGMPKDRFSAEMPDATLATLKIQPSEPRDSAVYFCASGLGLAGYEQFFGPGTRLTVL.

The rearrangement links TRBV19 to TRBJ1-5; TRBD1 matches 8 bases. This CDR3 contains 20 residues. V was clipped by 5 bases and J by 0 bases; unmatched bases: 18. Germline CDR1 is LNHDA and CDR2 is SQIVND (reference sequence). CDR3 DNA sequence: TGTGCCAGTAGTCCGGGGAAGGGACAGGCCGAGGTCCTTAGCAATCAGCCCCAGCATTTT. Translating it yields CASSPGKGQAEVLSNQPQHF.

J is TRBJ2-2 and V is TRBV6-5; D call uncertain. CDR1 and CDR2 from the germline V gene are MNHEY and SVGAGI. V gave up 8 bases and J gave up 0 bases, with 10 bases separating them. The CDR3 covers 14 residues. The CDR3: CASSETSNTGELFF. DNA for the CDR3: TGTGCCAGCTCAGAGACATCGAACACCGGGGAGCTGTTTTTT.

This chain links TRBV14 with TRBJ1-4; TRBD1 matches 8 bases. Looked up from germline, CDR1 is SGHDN and CDR2 is FVKESK. Trimming removed 6 bases from V and 4 bases from J; junction bases left unmatched: 7. This CDR3 has 15 residues. For the CDR3, the DNA is TGTGCCAGCAGTCCCTGGACAGGGTATAATGAAAAACTGTTTTTT. It specifies CASSPWTGYNEKLFF.

The chain employs TRBV5-5 and TRBJ1-5, with 8 bases identical to TRBD1. Germline V gene sequence: CDR1 SGHKS, CDR2 YYEKEE (reference sequence). The CDR3 sequence is 19 residues long. Trimming removed 4 bases from V and 6 bases from J; junction bases left unmatched: 21. CDR3 coding DNA: TGTGCCAGCAGCCTCGGTTTTGACAGGGGACGAGTGAACAGTCAGCCCCAGCATTTT. This encodes CASSLGFDRGRVNSQPQHF.

This rearrangement joins TRBV27 to TRBJ1-6; D is perhaps TRBD1 (5 bases). Trimming pared 8 bases from V and 7 bases from J, leaving 18 bases between. From germline, CDR1 is MNHEY and CDR2 SMNVEV (reference sequence). CDR3 length equals 15 residues. The CDR3 loop is CASAEAGTGNSPLHF. The CDR3 DNA follows: TGTGCCAGCGCCGAGGCCGGGACTGGGAATTCACCCCTCCACTTT.

The chain joins TRBV5-1 to TRBJ2-5; TRBD2 is a possible D gene (5 bases). V dropped 4 bases and J dropped 2 bases, with 9 bases sitting between them. In germline, CDR1 is SGHRS, CDR2 YFSETQ. The CDR3 loop spans 13 amino acids. The CDR3 bases are TGCGCCAGCAGCCGGGGTACTCAAGAGACCCAGTACTTC. Translating gives CASSRGTQETQYF.

The J gene is TRBJ1-5, the V gene TRBV5-5; D is unresolved. The CDR3 is made up of 15 amino acids. V was cut by 0 bases and J by 7 bases, with 14 bases left in between. CDR1 is SGHKS and CDR2 is YYEKEE in the germline V gene (reference sequence). Here the CDR3 reads CASSLGSWLRQPQHF. DNA of the CDR3: TGTGCCAGCAGCTTGGGATCGTGGTTGAGGCAGCCCCAGCATTTT.

This clone was recorded only once. The CDR3 region has the DNA TGTGCCAGTAGCCTAAGGGACAGGGAAAATTCACCCCTCCACTTT. Translated: CASSLRDRENSPLHF. The chain recombines TRBV19 with TRBJ1-6; 9 bases agree with TRBD1. Per germline, CDR1 LNHDA and CDR2 SQIVND (reference sequence). J lost 7 bases, V lost 6 bases, and 7 bases had no gene match. The CDR3 runs to 15 residues.

The gene calls are TRBV6-5 and TRBJ1-4; D unresolved. Germline V lookup: CDR1 MNHEY, CDR2 SVGAGI. The V end lost 10 bases, the J end lost 5 bases, and 14 bases lay between the germline ends. The CDR3 extends over 13 amino acids. CDR3 loop: CATSSFANEKLFF. The DNA for the CDR3 is TGTGCCACGTCCTCCTTTGCGAATGAAAAACTGTTTTTT.

The chain has TRBV29-1 and TRBJ1-1, with D unresolved. CDR1 and CDR2 (germline): SQVTM, ANQGSEA. With 4 bases removed from V and 4 bases from J, the gap between germline ends came to 13 bases. The CDR3 runs 13 residues. CDR3 coding DNA: TGCAGCGTTGGCGGGGTTACTTTCACTGAAGCTTTCTTT. It encodes CSVGGVTFTEAFF.

This clone was seen once. The rearrangement joins TRBV5-1 to TRBJ2-2, with unresolved D. This CDR3 is 14 amino acids long. V lost 0 bases and J lost 6, with 9 bases in between. The germline V gene has CDR1 SGHRS and CDR2 YFSETQ. The CDR3 loop reads CASSLASGSGELFF. The CDR3 nucleotides read TGCGCCAGCAGCTTGGCCTCCGGTTCCGGGGAGCTGTTTTTT.

This chain joins TRBV24-1 and TRBJ2-3; 8 bases are shared with TRBD2. The germline V gene has CDR1 KGHDR and CDR2 SFDVKD. V dropped 3 bases and J dropped 11; count of bases not matched to a gene: 18. The CDR3 loop spans 17 amino acids. CDR3 sequence (DNA): TGTGCCACCAGTGATCCCGGAGCCCCCCTTAGCGGGGTATGGCAGTATTTT. This sequence encodes CATSDPGAPLSGVWQYF.

V usage is TRBV6-6 and J usage is TRBJ2-2; D possibly corresponds to TRBD2 (7 bases). This CDR3 is 16 amino acids long. V was cut by 6 bases and J by 0 bases, with 14 bases left in between. From germline, CDR1 is MNHNY and CDR2 SVGAGI (reference sequence). CDR3 protein: CASSLGGGPNTGELFF. CDR3 coding DNA: TGTGCCAGCAGCCTAGGGGGGGGACCGAACACCGGGGAGCTGTTTTTT.